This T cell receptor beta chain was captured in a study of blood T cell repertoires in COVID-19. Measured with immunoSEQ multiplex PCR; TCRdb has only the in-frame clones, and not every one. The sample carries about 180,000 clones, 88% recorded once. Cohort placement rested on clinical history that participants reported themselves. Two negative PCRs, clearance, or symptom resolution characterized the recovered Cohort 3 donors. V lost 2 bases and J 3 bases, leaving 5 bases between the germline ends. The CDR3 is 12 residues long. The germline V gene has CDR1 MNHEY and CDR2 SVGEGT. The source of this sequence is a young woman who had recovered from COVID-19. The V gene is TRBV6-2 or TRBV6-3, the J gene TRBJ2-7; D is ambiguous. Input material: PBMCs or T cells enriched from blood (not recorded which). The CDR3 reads CASSYPNYEQYF. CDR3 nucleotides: TGTGCCAGCAGTTACCCCAACTACGAGCAGTACTTC.